Following are 13 T cell receptor beta chains from one sample sequenced in a study of T cell responses to AZD1222 COVID-19 vaccine. Sequencing used immunoSEQ multiplex PCR; TCRdb keeps in-frame clones, though not all of them. The repertoire holds about 120,000 clones, with about 90% as singletons. Material: peripheral blood, obtained on day 0 of AZD1222 vaccination. The receptors here all came from an adult in good health.

J is TRBJ2-5 and V is TRBV4-1; 7 bases map to TRBD1. The germline CDR1 and CDR2 sequences are MGHRA and YSYEKL. The length of the CDR3 is 14 residues. Trimming removed 3 bases from V and 5 bases from J; junction bases left unmatched: 6. CDR3 bases: TGCGCCAGCAGCCAGAGACAGGGTGACGAGACCCAGTACTTC. This gives the protein CASSQRQGDETQYF.

V is TRBV6-5 and J is TRBJ2-1; the match to TRBD1 covers 9 bases. CDR3 length: 15 amino acids. V lost 4 bases to trimming and J lost 9 bases; unmatched junction nucleotides: 10. CDR1 is MNHEY and CDR2 is SVGAGI in the germline V gene. Here the CDR3 DNA reads TGTGCCAGCAGTTCGGGACAGGGAGTAGTCGGTGAGCAGTTCTTC. It specifies CASSSGQGVVGEQFF.

V and J are TRBV12-3 or TRBV12-4 and TRBJ1-4, with D unclear. Trimming pared 8 bases from V and 2 bases from J, leaving 9 bases between. The CDR3 totals 13 residues. The CDR3 loop is CASFGGTNEKLFF. The CDR3 nucleotides are TGTGCCAGCTTCGGAGGGACTAATGAAAAACTGTTTTTT.

The V call is TRBV2, the J call TRBJ2-6; D not certain. Germline loops: CDR1 SNHLY, CDR2 FYNNEI. The CDR3 sequence is 20 residues long. V lost 3 bases and J lost 3, with 24 bases in between. CDR3 nucleotide sequence: TGTGCCAGCAGTGAGTCCTTGATGGGAATTATCATACATGGGGCCAACGTCCTGACTTTC. Protein sequence: CASSESLMGIIIHGANVLTF.

This chain uses TRBV19 with TRBJ1-2; tentatively, D is TRBD1 (5 bases). V was cut by 4 bases and J by 0 bases, with 6 bases left in between. CDR1 and CDR2 (germline): LNHDA, SQIVND (reference sequence). The CDR3 covers 13 residues. The CDR3 DNA sequence: TGTGCCAGTAGTAGGGGCACTAACTATGGCTACACCTTC. Protein: CASSRGTNYGYTF.

The chain joins TRBV25-1 to TRBJ2-1, with 9 bases that match TRBD2. V trimming: 10 bases; J trimming: 9 bases; junction bases outside the gene matches: 13. This CDR3 has 14 residues. CDR1 is MGHDK, CDR2 SYGVNS, per germline. The CDR3 DNA sequence: TGTGCCACCGCGGTAGCGGGAGTTAAGGGTGAGCAGTTCTTC. Protein sequence: CATAVAGVKGEQFF.

The chain employs TRBV28 and TRBJ1-2, with D maybe TRBD1 (5 bases). Trimming left V 7 bases short and J 6 bases short, with 15 bases between. This CDR3 contains 13 residues. Germline V gene sequence: CDR1 MDHEN, CDR2 SYDVKM. Written as DNA, the CDR3 is TGTGCCAGCACACCCAGGATGGGACATGGCTACACCTTC. It specifies CASTPRMGHGYTF.

This clone was counted once. This rearrangement joins TRBV14 to TRBJ1-2, with a weak D call TRBD1 (5 bases). From germline, CDR1 is SGHDN and CDR2 FVKESK. V was clipped by 1 base and J by 5 bases, with 8 bases between them. The CDR3 loop spans 13 amino acids. CDR3 amino acids: CASSQVRDYGYTF. The CDR3 nucleotides read TGTGCCAGCAGCCAAGTCAGGGATTATGGCTACACCTTC. Supplemented by reference TRBV14 and TRBJ1-2, the full variable domain reads EAGVTQFPSHSVIEKGQTVTLRCDPISGHDNLYWYRRVMGKEIKFLLHFVKESKQDESGMPNNRFLAERTGGTYSTLKVQPAELEDSGVYFCASSQVRDYGYTFGSGTRLTVV.

The V and J genes are TRBV27 and TRBJ1-4, with 9 bases identical to TRBD1. Germline V CDR1 and CDR2: MNHEY, SMNVEV (reference sequence). CDR3 length equals 19 residues. V was pared by 0 bases and J by 4 bases, with 12 bases of the junction left unmatched. For the CDR3, the DNA is TGTGCCAGCAGTTTATCGTCCCGACGACAGGGGGAGTATAATGAAAAACTGTTTTTT. It translates to CASSLSSRRQGEYNEKLFF.

The V and J genes are TRBV10-1 and TRBJ2-1; no clear D. This CDR3 contains 16 residues. Per the germline V gene, CDR1 is WNHNN and CDR2 is SYGVQD (reference sequence). Trimming pared 6 bases from V and 4 bases from J, leaving 19 bases between. In DNA, the CDR3 is TGCGCCAGCAGCGGCAGGAGCCTGACCCCGTACAATGAGCAGTTCTTC. Amino acids: CASSGRSLTPYNEQFF.

The V call is TRBV4-1, the J call TRBJ1-2; D unresolved. V gave up 0 bases and J gave up 4 bases, with 15 bases separating them. The CDR3 is made up of 16 amino acids. Germline CDR1 is MGHRA and CDR2 is YSYEKL. CDR3 loop: CASSQDNTGKAYGYTF. The CDR3 bases are TGCGCCAGCAGCCAAGATAACACGGGAAAGGCCTATGGCTACACCTTC.

This chain connects TRBV19 to TRBJ1-6, with D possibly being TRBD1 (5 bases). Trimming took off 6 bases at V and 4 bases at J, with 13 bases between the two ends. From germline, CDR1 is LNHDA and CDR2 SQIVND (reference sequence). There are 15 residues in the CDR3. This chain's CDR3 is CASSSPRGYNSPLHF. In DNA form, the CDR3 reads TGTGCCAGTAGCAGTCCGCGGGGGTATAATTCACCCCTCCACTTT.

The chain joins TRBV18 to TRBJ1-4; TRBD1 matches 8 bases. V dropped 3 bases and J dropped 7; count of bases not matched to a gene: 13. The CDR3 runs 17 residues. Germline-derived CDR1 and CDR2 are KGHSH and LQKENI. The CDR3 reads CASSPTRTGSNSEKLFF. CDR3 coding DNA: TGTGCCAGCTCACCTACCCGGACAGGGAGTAATAGTGAAAAACTGTTTTTT.